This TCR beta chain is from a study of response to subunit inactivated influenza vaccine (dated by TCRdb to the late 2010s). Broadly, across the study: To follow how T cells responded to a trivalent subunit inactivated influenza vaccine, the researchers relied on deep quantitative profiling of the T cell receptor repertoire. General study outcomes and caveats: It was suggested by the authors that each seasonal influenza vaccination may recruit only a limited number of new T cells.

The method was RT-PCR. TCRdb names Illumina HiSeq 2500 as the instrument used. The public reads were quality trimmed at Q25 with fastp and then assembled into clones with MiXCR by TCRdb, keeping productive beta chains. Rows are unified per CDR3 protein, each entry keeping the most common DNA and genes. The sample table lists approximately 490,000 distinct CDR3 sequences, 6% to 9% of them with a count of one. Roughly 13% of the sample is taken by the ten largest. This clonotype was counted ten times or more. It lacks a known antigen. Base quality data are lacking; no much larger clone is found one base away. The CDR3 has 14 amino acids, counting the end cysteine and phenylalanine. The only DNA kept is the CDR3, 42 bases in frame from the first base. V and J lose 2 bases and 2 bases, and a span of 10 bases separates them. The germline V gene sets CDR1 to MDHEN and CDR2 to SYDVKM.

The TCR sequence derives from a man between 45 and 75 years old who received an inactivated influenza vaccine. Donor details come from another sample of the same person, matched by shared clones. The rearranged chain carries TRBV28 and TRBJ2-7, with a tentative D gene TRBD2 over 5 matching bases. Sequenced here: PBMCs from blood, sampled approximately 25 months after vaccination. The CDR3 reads CASSLARAPYEQYF. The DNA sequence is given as TGTGCCAGCAGTTTAGCGCGGGCCCCCTACGAGCAGTACTTC.